The following is a T cell receptor (beta chain) sequence with its context. This entry belongs to a study of OX40 agonist ivuxolimab in advanced cancers. This table comes from immunoSEQ multiplex PCR, and its TCRdb copy is limited to in-frame clones, with some not included. The sample has tens of thousands of clones, more than 75% seen once. This CDR3 region has 15 residues. J gave up 7 bases and V 3 bases, and 4 bases lay outside the gene matches. CDR1 is SGHRS, CDR2 YFSETQ, per germline. The receptor's source is an adult with an advanced solid tumor such as melanoma, head and neck, liver or kidney cancer. This material consisted of CD4+ or CD8+ T cells sorted from blood, taken in a trial of the OX40 agonist ivuxolimab. J is TRBJ1-4 and V is TRBV5-1; 12 nucleotides match TRBD1. The CDR3 sequence: CASSWGTGGGEKLFF. The CDR3 nucleotides read TGCGCCAGCAGCTGGGGGACAGGGGGCGGTGAAAAACTGTTTTTT.